The 17 T cell receptor beta chains listed next were all sequenced from one sample in a study of cytomegalovirus exposure and HLA in healthy donors. The table came from immunoSEQ multiplex PCR; TCRdb's copy has only in-frame clones and leaves some out. The sample holds 150,000 or so clones, roughly nine tenths seen once. Material: PBMCs. All receptors derive from a young woman in good health and CMV-seropositive.

The V call is TRBV5-1, the J call TRBJ2-7; 7 bases fit TRBD2. The CDR3 extends over 14 amino acids. Losses at the gene ends were 2 bases for V and 2 bases for J; bases not matched to a gene: 4. CDR1 is SGHRS, CDR2 YFSETQ, per germline. CDR3 amino acids: CASSFKRGAYEQYF. CDR3 nucleotides: TGCGCCAGCAGCTTCAAACGGGGGGCCTACGAGCAGTACTTC.

The genes are TRBV5-4 and TRBJ2-3; the D gene is possibly TRBD2 (8 bases). The CDR3 consists of 15 residues. V was shortened by 4 bases and J by 3 bases, with 15 bases between the two germline ends. Germline V gives CDR1 SGHNT, CDR2 YYREEE (reference sequence). The CDR3 DNA follows: TGTGCCAGCAGCCCGGGAGGGGGCCGGACAGATACGCAGTATTTT. It encodes CASSPGGGRTDTQYF.

Remarks on this clone: This could be a read error, since a much larger clone is one nucleotide away. CDR3 residues: CASSQDRVYGYTF. Here the CDR3 DNA reads TGTGCCAGCAGCCAGGACAGGGTCTATGGCTACACCTTC. The chain carries TRBV7-8 and TRBJ1-2; TRBD1 agrees at 8 bases. V shed 5 bases and J 4 bases; nucleotides not matched to a gene: 3. Germline V gene sequence: CDR1 SGHVS, CDR2 FQNEAQ. The CDR3 contains 13 residues. Full variable domain (missing parts from reference TRBV7-8 and TRBJ1-2): GAGVSQSPRYKVAKRGQDVALRCDPISGHVSLFWYQQALGQGPEFLTYFQNEAQLDKSGLPSDRFFAERPEGSVSTLKIQRTQQEDSAVYLCASSQDRVYGYTFGSGTRLTVV.

The CDR3 spells CASSPQMNTEAFF. The CDR3 DNA is TGTGCCAGCAGTCCACAAATGAACACTGAAGCTTTCTTT. The chain uses TRBV6-5 and TRBJ1-1; no definite D call. Per germline, CDR1 MNHEY and CDR2 SVGAGI. The CDR3 covers 13 residues. V lost 5 bases and J lost 0, with 7 bases in between.

The V gene is TRBV10-2, the J gene TRBJ1-5; maybe TRBD1 (6 bases). V lost 7 bases and J 0 bases, leaving 13 bases between the germline ends. CDR3 length equals 15 residues. Germline lookup yields CDR1 WSHSY and CDR2 SAAADI. CDR3 sequence: CASTASGDSNQPQHF. As DNA, the CDR3 is TGCGCCAGCACCGCTTCAGGGGATAGCAATCAGCCCCAGCATTTT.

This clone was recorded only once. This rearrangement joins TRBV28 to TRBJ2-7; D is ambiguous. The V end was cut by 3 bases, the J end by 0 bases, with 12 bases between. The germline CDR1 and CDR2 sequences are MDHEN and SYDVKM. The CDR3 has 15 amino acids. This chain's CDR3 is CASSFGQASSYEQYF. The CDR3 region has the DNA TGTGCCAGCAGTTTTGGCCAAGCGTCCTCCTACGAGCAGTACTTC. The complete variable domain, with remaining parts taken from reference TRBV28 and TRBJ2-7, reads DVKVTQSSRYLVKRTGEKVFLECVQDMDHENMFWYRQDPGLGLRLIYFSYDVKMKEKGDIPEGYSVSREKKERFSLILESASTNQTSMYLCASSFGQASSYEQYFGPGTRLTVT.

The gene calls are TRBV28 and TRBJ2-2; the match to TRBD2 covers 7 bases. CDR3 length: 13 amino acids. Unmatched junction bases numbered 3, after V lost 4 bases and J lost 7 bases. Germline V gives CDR1 MDHEN, CDR2 SYDVKM. CDR3 sequence (DNA): TGTGCCAGCAGTTGGGGCGGGAGCGGGGAGCTGTTTTTT. Protein: CASSWGGSGELFF.

In its sample, this clone was seen once. The V call is TRBV27, the J call TRBJ2-3; 7 bases line up with TRBD2. Germline loops: CDR1 MNHEY, CDR2 SMNVEV (reference sequence). This CDR3 is built from 15 residues. V shed 2 bases and J 7 bases; nucleotides not matched to a gene: 9. The CDR3 is CASSLRSGVMYTQYF. The CDR3 bases are TGTGCCAGCAGTTTACGGAGCGGGGTGATGTATACGCAGTATTTT.

This chain links TRBV9 with TRBJ2-2; possibly TRBD1 for D (6 bases). This CDR3 has 22 amino acids. CDR1 and CDR2 from the germline V gene are SGDLS and YYNGEE. V dropped 4 bases and J dropped 2 bases, with 33 bases sitting between them. CDR3 in DNA: TGTGCCAGCAGCTATGCACCGTCGAGCAGCGTAGATAGGACAGCTAACACCGGGGAGCTGTTTTTT. Translated, it gives CASSYAPSSSVDRTANTGELFF.

This sequence joins TRBV15 and TRBJ1-5, with 9 bases identical to TRBD1. The CDR3 is 16 amino acids. V shed 8 bases, J shed 3 bases, and the junction held 11 bases outside the gene matches. From germline, CDR1 is LNHNV and CDR2 YYDKDF (reference sequence). DNA of the CDR3: TGTGCCACCCCGGACTTGACAGGGGGGTACAATCAGCCCCAGCATTTT. This gives the protein CATPDLTGGYNQPQHF.

V and J are TRBV7-8 and TRBJ2-3; 7 nucleotides match TRBD1. The germline gives CDR1 SGHVS, CDR2 FQNEAQ. The CDR3 contains 13 residues. The V segment lost 2 bases and the J segment 5 bases; nucleotides outside the gene matches: 1. CDR3 protein: CASSLNRGDTQYF. DNA for the CDR3: TGTGCCAGCAGCTTAAACAGGGGAGATACGCAGTATTTT. Together with reference TRBV7-8 and TRBJ2-3, the CDR3 gives the full variable domain: GAGVSQSPRYKVAKRGQDVALRCDPISGHVSLFWYQQALGQGPEFLTYFQNEAQLDKSGLPSDRFFAERPEGSVSTLKIQRTQQEDSAVYLCASSLNRGDTQYFGPGTRLTVL.

The chain uses TRBV7-2 and TRBJ2-3, with D possibly matching TRBD1 (6 bases). V dropped 2 bases and J dropped 1 base, with 10 bases sitting between them. CDR3 length: 15 residues. In germline, CDR1 is SGHTA, CDR2 FQGNSA. CDR3 in amino acids: CASSLQGWGTDTQYF. The CDR3 bases are TGTGCCAGCAGCTTACAGGGGTGGGGCACAGATACGCAGTATTTT.

The V call is TRBV7-9, the J call TRBJ1-2; D uncertain. Germline V gives CDR1 SEHNR, CDR2 FQNEAQ (reference sequence). The CDR3 consists of 14 residues. The germline V and J ends were trimmed by 5 bases and 4 bases, with 14 bases remaining between them. CDR3 amino acids: CASSPDGLGYGYTF. CDR3 DNA: TGTGCCAGCAGCCCGGACGGACTTGGCTATGGCTACACCTTC.

The chain recombines TRBV29-1 with TRBJ2-1; D possibly corresponds to TRBD2 (5 bases). The CDR3 consists of 12 residues. Germline loops: CDR1 SQVTM, CDR2 ANQGSEA. This CDR3 reads CSTGGESAEQFF. In DNA form, the CDR3 reads TGCAGTACCGGTGGGGAGAGTGCTGAGCAGTTCTTC.

This clone was recorded only once. The V and J genes are TRBV10-2 and TRBJ2-5, with 11 bases lining up with TRBD2. V lost 5 bases and J lost 6; bases outside the gene matches: 2. The CDR3 is 13 amino acids. Germline V gene lookup returns CDR1 WSHSY and CDR2 SAAADI. The CDR3 nucleotides read TGCGCCAGCAGTTCTAGCGGGGGGCAGACCCAGTACTTC. Encoded protein: CASSSSGGQTQYF.

J is TRBJ1-1 and V is TRBV29-1; D is unresolved. Trimming removed 7 bases at V and 1 base at J, with 7 bases between. This CDR3 comprises 11 residues. Per the germline V gene, CDR1 is SQVTM and CDR2 is ANQGSEA. This CDR3 is CSGEKNTEAFF. The CDR3 coding sequence is TGCAGCGGCGAGAAGAACACTGAAGCTTTCTTT.

The chain links TRBV7-9 to TRBJ1-3; TRBD1 agrees at 9 bases. Trimming took 4 bases from V and 3 from J; bases not matched to a gene: 16. The CDR3 is 19 residues long. Germline V gene data show CDR1 as SEHNR and CDR2 as FQNEAQ (reference sequence). The CDR3 DNA reads TGTGCCAGCAGCTGGCCGGGACAGGGTACAATAAGGCGTGGAAACACCATATATTTT. Protein sequence: CASSWPGQGTIRRGNTIYF. The full variable domain, completed using reference TRBV7-9 and TRBJ1-3, is DTGVSQNPRHKITKRGQNVTFRCDPISEHNRLYWYRQTLGQGPEFLTYFQNEAQLEKSRLLSDRFSAERPKGSFSTLEIQRTEQGDSAMYLCASSWPGQGTIRRGNTIYFGEGSWLTVV.